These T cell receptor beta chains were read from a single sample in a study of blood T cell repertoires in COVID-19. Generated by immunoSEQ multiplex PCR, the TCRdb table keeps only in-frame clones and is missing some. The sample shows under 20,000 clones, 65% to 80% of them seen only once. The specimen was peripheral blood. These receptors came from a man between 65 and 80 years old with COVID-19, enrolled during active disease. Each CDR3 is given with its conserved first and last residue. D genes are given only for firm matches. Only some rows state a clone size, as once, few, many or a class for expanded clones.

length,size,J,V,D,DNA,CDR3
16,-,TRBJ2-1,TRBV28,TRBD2,TGTGCCAGCAGTTTAAGGCGGGAGGGCCGGTACAATGAGCAGTTCTTC,CASSLRREGRYNEQFF
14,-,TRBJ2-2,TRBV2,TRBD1,TGTGCCAGCATGGACAGGTCGAACACCGGGGAGCTGTTTTTT,CASMDRSNTGELFF
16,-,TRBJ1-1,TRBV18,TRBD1,TGTGCCAGCTCACCAACGACAGGGGGAACGAACACTGAAGCTTTCTTT,CASSPTTGGTNTEAFF
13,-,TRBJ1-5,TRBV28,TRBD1,TGTGCCAGCAGACAGGGGAGTGGTCAGCCCCAGCATTTT,CASRQGSGQPQHF
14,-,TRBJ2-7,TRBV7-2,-,TGTGCCAGCAGCTCAACACAGGGACCCTACGAGCAGTACTTC,CASSSTQGPYEQYF
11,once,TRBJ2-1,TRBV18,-,TGTGCCAGCCCACGGGCCCATGAGCAGTTCTTC,CASPRAHEQFF
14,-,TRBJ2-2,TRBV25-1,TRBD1,TGTGCCAGCAGATCGGACAGGGGGCAGTTGGAGCTGTTTTTT,CASRSDRGQLELFF
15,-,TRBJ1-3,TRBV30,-,TGTGCCTGGGGACATCTCGGATCCTCTGGAAACACCATATATTTT,CAWGHLGSSGNTIYF
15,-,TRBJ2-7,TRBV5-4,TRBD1,TGTGCCAGCACGATAACGGGACAGGGGGCCTACGAGCAGTACTTC,CASTITGQGAYEQYF
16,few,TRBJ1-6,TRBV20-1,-,TGCAGTGCTAGTTGGGGGGAGGGGACTGGTAATTCACCCCTCCACTTT,CSASWGEGTGNSPLHF
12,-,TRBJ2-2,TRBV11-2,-,TGTGCCAGCACCCTCTCCGGCGGGGAGCTGTTTTTT,CASTLSGGELFF
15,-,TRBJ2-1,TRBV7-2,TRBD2,TGTGCCAGCAGCCCATCGGGACTAGCGGGAGAGGTGCAGTTCTTC,CASSPSGLAGEVQFF
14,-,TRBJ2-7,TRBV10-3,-,TGTGCCATCAGAAACGGACAGTTCGCCTACGAGCAGTACTTC,CAIRNGQFAYEQYF
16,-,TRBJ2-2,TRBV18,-,TGTGCCAGCTCCCCCTGGACAGCCTCGAACACCGGGGAGCTGTTTTTT,CASSPWTASNTGELFF
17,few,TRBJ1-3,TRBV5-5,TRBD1,TGTGCCAGCAGCTTGGAGCTGGGACAGGGGTTAGGAAACACCATATATTTT,CASSLELGQGLGNTIYF
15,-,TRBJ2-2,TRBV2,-,TGTGCCAGCAGTGCTGGCGGCGCGAACACCGGGGAGCTGTTTTTT,CASSAGGANTGELFF
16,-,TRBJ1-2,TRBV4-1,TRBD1,TGCGCCAGCAGCCACCCATCGGACAGGCCCCGAGATGGCTACACCTTC,CASSHPSDRPRDGYTF
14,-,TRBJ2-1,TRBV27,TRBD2,TGTGCCAGCAGTTTACTAGCGGAATACAATGAGCAGTTCTTC,CASSLLAEYNEQFF
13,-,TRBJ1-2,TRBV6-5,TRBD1,TGTGCCAGCAGTTACAGGGGGCGGAATGGCTACACCTTC,CASSYRGRNGYTF
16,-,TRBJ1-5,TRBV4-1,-,TGCGCCAGCAGCCAAGATCCCGGACAGTCCAATCAGCCCCAGCATTTT,CASSQDPGQSNQPQHF
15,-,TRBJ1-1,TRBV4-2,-,TGTGCCAGCAGCCAACCATCTCCAGACAAAGGTGAAGCTTTCTTT,CASSQPSPDKGEAFF
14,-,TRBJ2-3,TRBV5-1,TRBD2,TGCGCCAGCGGCAGCGGGGGGACGACAGATACGCAGTATTTT,CASGSGGTTDTQYF
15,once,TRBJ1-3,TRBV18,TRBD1,TGTGCCAGCTCATCCGGACAGGGGACAGGAAACACCATATATTTT,CASSSGQGTGNTIYF
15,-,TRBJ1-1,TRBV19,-,TGTGCCAGTACCAGAGAGACAGGACGGGTGGCTGAAGCTTTCTTT,CASTRETGRVAEAFF
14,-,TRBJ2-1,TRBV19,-,TGTGCCAGTAGAAAAGGACTAAGCTACAATGAGCAGTTCTTC,CASRKGLSYNEQFF
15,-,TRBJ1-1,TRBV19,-,TGTGCCAGTAGTATCCAGGGGCCCATGAACACTGAAGCTTTCTTT,CASSIQGPMNTEAFF
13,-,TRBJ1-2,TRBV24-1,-,TGTGCCACCGGGGGGGTCGGAGACTATGGCTACACCTTC,CATGGVGDYGYTF